This T cell receptor (beta chain) was captured by sequencing in a study of shared clonotypes between healthy human individuals. Germline V gives CDR1 SGDLS, CDR2 YYNGEE. The CDR3 loop spans 17 amino acids. V was cut by 0 bases and J by 0 bases, with 13 bases left in between. Here immunoSEQ multiplex PCR was the method, and the copy in TCRdb shows in-frame clones only, minus some. The sample consists of around 2.3 million clones, approximately 94% of them appearing once. This TCR came from a man between 18 and 35 years old in good health. V gene TRBV9 combines with J gene TRBJ2-1; no clear D gene. The sequenced sample was naive CD4+ T cells sorted from blood. Documented subset: CD45RA+ positively selected. CDR3 sequence (DNA): TGTGCCAGCAGCGTAGGATCCTATCTAGGCTCCTACAATGAGCAGTTCTTC. It specifies CASSVGSYLGSYNEQFF.